The 27 T cell receptor beta chains reported below all come from one sample, sequenced in a study of CD8+ T cells in alopecia areata. RNA was isolated and reverse transcribed to cDNA, the sequencing template. Profiled with immunoSEQ multiplex PCR; TCRdb holds only in-frame clones, not every one. The table shows roughly 280,000 clones, with 45% to 70% occurring only once. The treatment was: oral pan-JAK inhibitor, 5-10 mg twice daily. The input for sequencing was CD4+ T cells sorted from blood, taken around week 52, from a patient treated with tofacitinib. These receptors all stem from a human donor with alopecia areata.

V and J are TRBV19 and TRBJ1-1; D unclear. The CDR3 totals 15 residues. The ends were cut back, 3 bases at V and 3 bases at J, with 14 bases in the middle. Germline CDR1 reads LNHDA; CDR2 reads SQIVND (reference sequence). The CDR3 protein is CASSIRTELDTEAFF. CDR3 nucleotides: TGTGCCAGTAGTATCCGGACCGAGTTGGACACTGAAGCTTTCTTT.

The V gene is TRBV29-1, the J gene TRBJ2-5; D may correspond to TRBD1 or TRBD2 (5 bases each). Germline V gives CDR1 SQVTM, CDR2 ANQGSEA. Deletions cut 5 bases from V and 5 bases from J, with 18 bases between. The length of the CDR3 is 14 residues. As DNA, the CDR3 is TGCAGCGTTTCAAAGCCGGGGCTGGATGAGACCCAGTACTTC. Protein product: CSVSKPGLDETQYF.

This clone came up a few times. V and J are TRBV4-3 and TRBJ1-1; no firm D call. CDR1 is LGHNA, CDR2 YSLEER, per germline. This CDR3 has 13 residues. V was cut by 4 bases and J by 0 bases, with 6 bases left in between. The CDR3 sequence: CASSRSVNTEAFF. The CDR3 DNA follows: TGCGCCAGCAGCCGATCAGTGAACACTGAAGCTTTCTTT.

The chain is built from TRBV7-9 and TRBJ1-6; D call uncertain. This CDR3 region has 14 residues. Between the trimmed V and J ends, which lost 1 base and 7 bases, there was a span of 8 bases. CDR1 is SEHNR, CDR2 FQNEAQ, per germline (reference sequence). The CDR3 reads CASSLGGNNSPLHF. Here the CDR3 DNA reads TGTGCCAGCAGCTTAGGTGGTAACAATTCACCCCTCCACTTT.

This CDR3 is CASGLGLANEQFF. The CDR3 DNA reads as TGTGCTAGTGGCCTCGGACTAGCCAATGAGCAGTTCTTC. V usage is TRBV12-5 and J usage is TRBJ2-1; TRBD2 matches 8 bases. V trimming: 6 bases; J trimming: 6 bases; junction bases outside the gene matches: 4. This CDR3 contains 13 residues. CDR1 and CDR2 (germline): LGHNT, FRNRAP.

The rearrangement uses TRBV29-1 and TRBJ2-5; D might be TRBD2 (5 bases). The V gene's germline CDR1 is SQVTM and CDR2 ANQGSEA. Trimming left V 7 bases short and J 1 base short, with 13 bases between. The CDR3 has 13 amino acids. CDR3 sequence: CSAAEGPQETQYF. The CDR3, as DNA: TGCAGCGCAGCTGAGGGTCCCCAAGAGACCCAGTACTTC.

V usage is TRBV11-3 and J usage is TRBJ2-1; no clear D gene. The CDR3 covers 12 residues. Germline values: CDR1 SGHNT, CDR2 YENEEA. Trimming pared 8 bases from V and 7 bases from J, leaving 12 bases between. The CDR3 sequence is CASGTRKNEQFF. CDR3 DNA: TGTGCCAGCGGAACCAGAAAAAATGAGCAGTTCTTC.

The rearrangement links TRBV7-2 to TRBJ2-7; D is uncertain. V was trimmed by 5 bases and J by 4 bases, leaving 9 bases between them. The germline gives CDR1 SGHTA, CDR2 FQGNSA. The CDR3 is 12 residues long. The CDR3 region has the DNA TGTGCCAGCAGCCCGAACGGATACGAGCAGTACTTC. It specifies CASSPNGYEQYF.

V usage is TRBV29-1 and J usage is TRBJ2-3, with D maybe TRBD1 (5 bases). This CDR3 spans 15 amino acids. V shed 6 bases and J shed 0 bases, with 16 bases lying between them. Germline lookup yields CDR1 SQVTM and CDR2 ANQGSEA. CDR3 in amino acids: CSVPLWTRSTDTQYF. The CDR3 bases are TGCAGCGTCCCCCTCTGGACACGAAGCACAGATACGCAGTATTTT.

This clone was found a few times. V usage is TRBV30 and J usage is TRBJ1-1; D might be TRBD1 (6 bases). Trimming took 5 bases from V and 2 from J, leaving 12 bases between them. Per the germline V gene, CDR1 is GTSNPN and CDR2 is SVGIG (reference sequence). The CDR3 totals 13 residues. Here the CDR3 DNA reads TGTGCCTGGCACAGGGCTACTAACACTGAAGCTTTCTTT. Amino acid sequence: CAWHRATNTEAFF.

This clone showed up just a few times. V gene TRBV7-8 combines with J gene TRBJ2-3; no clear D gene. The CDR3 length is 15 residues. The germline CDR1 and CDR2 sequences are SGHVS and FQNEAQ. V was cut by 5 bases and J by 0 bases, with 12 bases left in between. The CDR3 nucleotides are TGTGCCAGCAGCCTCAGGTTATCTAGCACAGATACGCAGTATTTT. It is translated as CASSLRLSSTDTQYF.

This clone was recorded once. The chain is built from TRBV2 and TRBJ2-7; D uncertain. There are 11 residues in the CDR3. Germline CDR1 reads SNHLY; CDR2 reads FYNNEI. Trimming pared 5 bases from V and 1 base from J, leaving 3 bases between. CDR3 amino acids: CASSYSYEQYF. CDR3 DNA sequence: TGTGCCAGCAGTTATTCCTACGAGCAGTACTTC. The entire variable domain, with the rest obtained from reference TRBV2 and TRBJ2-7, is as follows: EPEVTQTPSHQVTQMGQEVILRCVPISNHLYFYWYRQILGQKVEFLVSFYNNEISEKSEIFDDQFSVERPDGSNFTLKIRSTKLEDSAMYFCASSYSYEQYFGPGTRLTVT.

The chain combines TRBV30 with TRBJ1-1; maybe TRBD1 (5 bases). The CDR3 contains 13 residues. V lost 5 bases and J 1 base, leaving 11 bases between the germline ends. Germline assignment: CDR1 GTSNPN and CDR2 SVGIG (reference sequence). CDR3 bases: TGTGCCTGGGCGAGAACAGGGAACACTGAAGCTTTCTTT. Translated: CAWARTGNTEAFF.

The chain combines TRBV7-2 with TRBJ2-7; TRBD1 agrees at 9 bases. Germline V gene lookup returns CDR1 SGHTA and CDR2 FQGNSA. The CDR3 sequence is 14 residues long. Unmatched junction bases numbered 6, after V lost 5 bases and J lost 4 bases. CDR3 DNA: TGTGCCAGCAGCACAGGGGGCTCTTCATACGAGCAGTACTTC. The encoded protein is CASSTGGSSYEQYF.

Concerning this clone: Other DNA sequences of this sample code for an identical CDR3. The chain has TRBV5-1 and TRBJ2-6; D gene ambiguous. This CDR3 comprises 15 residues. The germline V gene has CDR1 SGHRS and CDR2 YFSETQ. The V end was cut by 0 bases, the J end by 1 base, with 5 bases between. Here the CDR3 reads CASSLAGSGANVLTF. The CDR3 nucleotides are TGCGCCAGCAGCTTGGCAGGTTCTGGGGCCAACGTCCTGACTTTC. Combining the CDR3 with reference TRBV5-1 and TRBJ2-6 gives the whole variable domain KAGVTQTPRYLIKTRGQQVTLSCSPISGHRSVSWYQQTPGQGLQFLFEYFSETQRNKGNFPGRFSGRQFSNSRSEMNVSTLELGDSALYLCASSLAGSGANVLTFGAGSRLTVL.

This chain joins TRBV25-1 and TRBJ1-2, with D unclear. V was clipped by 2 bases and J by 5 bases, with 6 bases between them. The germline gives CDR1 MGHDK, CDR2 SYGVNS. The CDR3 has 12 residues. CDR3 DNA: TGTGCCAGCAGTGAACCAGGTTATGGCTACACCTTC. This sequence encodes CASSEPGYGYTF.

V is TRBV9 and J is TRBJ2-1; 7 positions agree with TRBD2. The V and J ends lost 4 bases and 0 bases, in that order; junction bases with no gene match: 10. This CDR3 has 17 residues. From germline, CDR1 is SGDLS and CDR2 YYNGEE. Written as DNA, the CDR3 is TGTGCCAGCAGCCCGCGACTAGCCCAGAGCTCCTACAATGAGCAGTTCTTC. Translating gives CASSPRLAQSSYNEQFF.

The chain joins TRBV4-3 to TRBJ1-1; 7 nucleotides match TRBD1. The germline gives CDR1 LGHNA, CDR2 YSLEER. The CDR3 sequence is 15 residues long. The ends lost 2 bases at V and 4 bases at J; junction bases unmatched: 7. The DNA for the CDR3 is TGCGCCAGCAGCCAACGGGGGACAGAGCCCACTGAAGCTTTCTTT. Translating gives CASSQRGTEPTEAFF.

This chain uses TRBV10-3 with TRBJ2-3; D is possibly TRBD1 (6 bases). The CDR3 totals 12 residues. Trimming removed 2 bases from V and 6 bases from J, with 6 bases in between. Germline V lookup: CDR1 ENHRY, CDR2 SYGVKD. This CDR3 is CAISERGDTQYF. The CDR3 nucleotides read TGTGCCATCAGTGAGAGGGGGGATACGCAGTATTTT.

The chain joins TRBV11-2 to TRBJ2-5; no clear D gene. There are 15 residues in the CDR3. The germline V and J ends were trimmed by 4 bases and 9 bases, with 21 bases remaining between them. The germline CDR1 and CDR2 sequences are SGHAT and FQNNGV. In nucleotides, the CDR3 is TGTGCCAGCAGCTCCGTAGCCGGTTTTTCAAGGGCCCAGTACTTC. Residues: CASSSVAGFSRAQYF.

The CDR3 reads CASSPDLGAQETQYF. CDR3 coding DNA: TGTGCCAGCAGCCCCGATTTAGGGGCCCAAGAGACCCAGTACTTC. The V call is TRBV11-2, the J call TRBJ2-5, with D possibly matching TRBD1 (5 bases). Germline V gene data show CDR1 as SGHAT and CDR2 as FQNNGV. The CDR3 loop spans 15 amino acids. Trimming took 5 bases from V and 1 from J, leaving 14 bases between them.

Points on this clone: The sample has other DNA sequences that encode this CDR3 too. The chain uses TRBV29-1 and TRBJ2-5, with a possible D match to TRBD1 (6 bases). CDR3 length: 12 residues. Trimming removed 4 bases from V and 1 base from J, with 7 bases in between. The germline CDR1 and CDR2 sequences are SQVTM and ANQGSEA. Here the CDR3 DNA reads TGCAGCGTTGGGACAGCCCAAGAGACCCAGTACTTC. Translation gives CSVGTAQETQYF.

The chain joins TRBV15 to TRBJ2-1; 7 nucleotides agree with TRBD2. Looked up from germline, CDR1 is LNHNV and CDR2 is YYDKDF (reference sequence). This CDR3 region has 13 residues. V dropped 1 base and J dropped 6; count of bases not matched to a gene: 0. The CDR3 protein is CATSRAGGNEQFF. As DNA, the CDR3 is TGTGCCACCAGCAGAGCGGGAGGCAATGAGCAGTTCTTC.

This clone has only a few counts. V and J are TRBV7-2 and TRBJ2-3; 9 positions match TRBD1. The CDR3 has 15 residues. Per the germline V gene, CDR1 is SGHTA and CDR2 is FQGNSA. The J segment lost 8 bases and the V segment lost 7 bases, leaving 13 bases of the junction unmatched. CDR3 sequence: CASNRPGQGLVTQYF. For the CDR3, the DNA is TGTGCCAGCAACAGACCGGGACAGGGTCTGGTTACGCAGTATTTT.

With respect to this clone: Different DNA sequences within this sample yield the same CDR3. V and J are TRBV7-2 and TRBJ2-7; TRBD1 matches 8 bases. The CDR3 is made up of 13 amino acids. Germline loops: CDR1 SGHTA, CDR2 FQGNSA. V lost 1 base and J lost 4; bases outside the gene matches: 0. The CDR3 DNA reads as TGTGCCAGCAGCTTAGGGACAGGGTACGAGCAGTACTTC. Encoded protein: CASSLGTGYEQYF.

The chain employs TRBV5-1 and TRBJ1-3; no clear D. Germline CDR1 reads SGHRS; CDR2 reads YFSETQ. The CDR3 has 14 residues. Trimming shortened V by 2 bases and J by 4 bases, and 10 bases separated the two germline ends. The CDR3 here is CASSFEGGGNTIYF. The CDR3 DNA follows: TGCGCCAGCAGCTTCGAGGGAGGAGGAAACACCATATATTTT.

The genes are TRBV19 and TRBJ2-1; D is perhaps TRBD1 (5 bases). Germline CDR1 is LNHDA and CDR2 is SQIVND (reference sequence). V was shortened by 3 bases and J by 7 bases, with 16 bases between the two germline ends. The CDR3 totals 15 residues. This CDR3 is CASSIAQGQANEQFF. DNA for the CDR3: TGTGCCAGTAGTATCGCTCAGGGCCAGGCTAATGAGCAGTTCTTC.